One sample yielded the 9 T cell receptor beta chains listed below, sequenced in a study of T cell responses to AZD1222 COVID-19 vaccine. Sequenced by immunoSEQ multiplex PCR; TCRdb stores in-frame clones only, minus some. The table includes roughly 97,000 clones, 93% detected once. Sequenced material: peripheral blood, taken on day 0 of AZD1222 vaccination. The source of these receptors is an adult in good health.

The rearrangement joins TRBV5-1 to TRBJ1-5, with no clear D. The germline V gene encodes CDR1 SGHRS and CDR2 YFSETQ. The CDR3 runs 15 residues. Trimming pared 0 bases from V and 0 bases from J, leaving 7 bases between. The CDR3 loop is CASSLGSHSNQPQHF. The DNA of the CDR3 is TGCGCCAGCAGCTTGGGTAGCCATAGCAATCAGCCCCAGCATTTT.

The chain links TRBV2 to TRBJ2-4, with 11 nucleotides matching TRBD2. CDR3 size: 14 residues. In germline, CDR1 is SNHLY, CDR2 FYNNEI. The ends lost 8 bases at V and 8 bases at J; junction bases unmatched: 8. CDR3 sequence reads: CASSSTSGRDIQYF. The CDR3 region has the DNA TGTGCCAGCTCAAGTACTAGCGGGAGAGACATTCAGTACTTC.

The rearrangement links TRBV6-5 to TRBJ2-7; D might be TRBD1 or TRBD2, each matching 5 bases. Trimming removed 6 bases at V and 7 bases at J, with 22 bases between. CDR3 length: 15 residues. CDR1 is MNHEY, CDR2 SVGAGI, per germline. The chain's CDR3 is CASSSPRDGLGEQYF. As DNA, the CDR3 is TGTGCCAGCAGCTCCCCCAGGGACGGACTTGGGGAGCAGTACTTC.

The gene calls are TRBV10-3 and TRBJ2-1; 8 nucleotides align to TRBD1. CDR3 length: 14 amino acids. The junction had 6 bases not matched to a gene; V was cut back by 8 bases and J by 3 bases. CDR1 and CDR2 from the germline V gene are ENHRY and SYGVKD. The CDR3 sequence is CAIRQGPRYNEQFF. CDR3 DNA sequence: TGTGCCATCCGACAGGGGCCCCGCTACAATGAGCAGTTCTTC.

CDR3 in amino acids: CASSAFRGSGNTIYF. CDR3 bases: TGTGCCAGCAGCGCCTTTCGGGGGTCCGGAAACACCATATATTTT. The chain uses TRBV9 and TRBJ1-3, with a weak D call TRBD1 (5 bases). Deletions cut 3 bases from V and 4 bases from J, with 14 bases between. The CDR3 runs to 15 residues. Germline-derived CDR1 and CDR2 are SGDLS and YYNGEE.

This clone was found once. This chain connects TRBV9 to TRBJ2-3; D gene unclear. The germline V gene has CDR1 SGDLS and CDR2 YYNGEE. The CDR3 is 15 residues long. Trimming pared 3 bases from V and 1 base from J, leaving 12 bases between. The DNA of the CDR3 is TGTGCCAGCAGCGGGACGGGTTTTGGCACAGATACGCAGTATTTT. Translation gives CASSGTGFGTDTQYF. Full variable domain (rest looked up from reference TRBV9 and TRBJ2-3): DSGVTQTPKHLITATGQRVTLRCSPRSGDLSVYWYQQSLDQGLQFLIQYYNGEERAKGNILERFSAQQFPDLHSELNLSSLELGDSALYFCASSGTGFGTDTQYFGPGTRLTVL.

The gene calls are TRBV13 and TRBJ2-3; 7 bases are a match to TRBD2. This CDR3 spans 15 amino acids. Germline V gene data show CDR1 as PRHDT and CDR2 as FYEKMQ (reference sequence). The V gene end was trimmed by 4 bases and the J gene end by 2 bases; junction bases not matched to a gene: 6. This chain's CDR3 is CASSWSSGYTDTQYF. The DNA of the CDR3 is TGTGCCAGCAGCTGGTCTAGCGGATACACAGATACGCAGTATTTT.

The chain recombines TRBV18 with TRBJ2-3; tentative D call: TRBD1 (6 bases). The germline V gene has CDR1 KGHSH and CDR2 LQKENI. V shed 2 bases and J shed 0 bases, with 6 bases lying between them. The CDR3 is made up of 14 amino acids. In DNA, the CDR3 is TGTGCCAGCTCACCAACAGGGAGCACAGATACGCAGTATTTT. Amino acid sequence: CASSPTGSTDTQYF.

This CDR3 is CASLSSGGGDEQFF. CDR3 bases: TGTGCCAGCCTCAGCAGCGGGGGCGGGGATGAGCAGTTCTTC. The J gene is TRBJ2-1, the V gene TRBV6-5, with 8 bases identical to TRBD2. The CDR3 runs 14 residues. Germline V gives CDR1 MNHEY, CDR2 SVGAGI. V was pared by 8 bases and J by 8 bases, with 11 bases of the junction left unmatched.